This T cell receptor (beta chain) was observed in a study of OX40 agonist ivuxolimab in advanced cancers. Study summary: Participants averaged roughly 60 years of age (range about 23 to 80) and were 75% to 90% male. General study results and limits: CD8+ T cells showed, on average, more clonal expansion than CD4+ cells.

The CDR3 consists of 16 residues. V lost 4 bases, J lost 5 bases, and 7 bases stayed unmatched. Germline-derived CDR1 and CDR2 are SGHVS and FQNEAQ. This clone has just one count. Its antigen is still unknown. A history of autoimmune disease or systemic immunosuppression excluded patients. TCRdb's copy holds only in-frame clones and misses some; the assay was immunoSEQ multiplex PCR. The sample comprises tens of thousands of clones, approximately 81% of which are singletons, and 23% rests with the top ten. Sequenced material: CD4+ or CD8+ T cells sorted from blood, taken in a trial of the OX40 agonist ivuxolimab. This TCR was sampled from an adult with an advanced solid tumor such as melanoma, head and neck, liver or kidney cancer. The rearrangement uses TRBV7-8 and TRBJ2-5, with 13 bases aligning to TRBD2. The CDR3 coding sequence is TGTGCCAGCAGCTCGAGGACTAGCGGGAGTTATGAGACCCAGTACTTC. Translation: CASSSRTSGSYETQYF.